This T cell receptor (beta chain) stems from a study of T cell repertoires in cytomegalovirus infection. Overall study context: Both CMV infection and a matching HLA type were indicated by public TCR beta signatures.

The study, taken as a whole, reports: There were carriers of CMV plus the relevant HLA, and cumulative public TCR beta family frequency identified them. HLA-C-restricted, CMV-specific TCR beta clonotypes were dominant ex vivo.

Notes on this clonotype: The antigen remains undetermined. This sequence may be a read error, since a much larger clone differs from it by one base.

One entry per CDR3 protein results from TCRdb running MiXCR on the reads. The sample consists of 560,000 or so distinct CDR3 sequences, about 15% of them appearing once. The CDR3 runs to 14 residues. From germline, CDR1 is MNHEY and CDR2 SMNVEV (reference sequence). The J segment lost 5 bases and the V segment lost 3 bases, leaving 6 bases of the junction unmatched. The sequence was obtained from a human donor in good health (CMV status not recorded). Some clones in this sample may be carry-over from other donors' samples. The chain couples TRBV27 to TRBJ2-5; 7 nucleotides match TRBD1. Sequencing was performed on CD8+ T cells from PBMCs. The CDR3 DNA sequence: TGTGCCAGCAGTTTTAGGGGGCGCGAGGAGACCCAGTACTTC. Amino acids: CASSFRGREETQYF.